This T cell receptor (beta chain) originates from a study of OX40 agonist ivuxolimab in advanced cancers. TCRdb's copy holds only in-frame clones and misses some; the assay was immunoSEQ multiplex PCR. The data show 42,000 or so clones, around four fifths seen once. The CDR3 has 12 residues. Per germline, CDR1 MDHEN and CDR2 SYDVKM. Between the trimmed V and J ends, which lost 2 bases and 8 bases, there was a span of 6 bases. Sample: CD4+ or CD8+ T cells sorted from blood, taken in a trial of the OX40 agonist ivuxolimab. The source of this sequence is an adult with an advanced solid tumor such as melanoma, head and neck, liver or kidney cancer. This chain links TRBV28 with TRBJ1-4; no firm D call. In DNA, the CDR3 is TGTGCCAGCAGTTTAGGTGTGGAAAAACTGTTTTTT. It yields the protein CASSLGVEKLFF.